A single T cell receptor beta chain is shown here with its context. Its matching antigen is unknown. The data derive from a study of T cells expressing NK-cell markers. Study-level information: Sequencing of TCR beta repertoires drew on sorted CD3+CD56+NKG2C+, CD3+CD56+NKG2C- and CD3+CD56-NKG2C+ T cells. HCMV serostatus: seven of eight sequenced donors positive, one negative. Overall study findings and caveats: Once again these clonotypes came out on top in the CD3+CD56-NKG2C+ fraction of a few donors.

The authors generated TCR beta cDNA through 5'RACE template switching with UMIs. Each CDR3 protein gets one entry in TCRdb, which reprocessed the 5' RACE reads and gives no DNA. In all, the sample yields approximately 380,000 distinct CDR3 sequences. The clonotype was recovered from a man aged 18-69 years in good health. The specimen sequenced was blood T cells: a sorted CD56 or NKG2C T cell subset, CD4+ or CD8+ T cells, or bulk PBMC T cells (not recorded which).

CDR3 sequence: CASSFGGGGNEQFF. The chain uses TRBV7-3 and TRBJ2-1; TCRdb calls TRBD1, which cannot be checked without DNA. The CDR3 is made up of 14 amino acids. The germline V gene encodes CDR1 SGHTA and CDR2 FQGTGA.